This TCR beta chain was obtained from a study of cytomegalovirus exposure and HLA in healthy donors. Study-wide results and limits: Relative to the approximately 680-donor mean, N-insertions were reportedly fewer in an Asian-associated ancestry cluster in a later analysis. Across donors, most TCRs were seen rarely, yet some public ones were widespread. Highly shared sequence variants in one cluster were likely a sequencing artifact. A later analysis found that most CMV-associated TCR beta chains appeared HLA-restricted.

A remark on this clone: What it recognizes is unknown.

Vbeta (60) and Jbeta (13) primers were used in the PCR. Some clones are missing from TCRdb's copy, which holds only in-frame ones; the method was immunoSEQ multiplex PCR. The sample has roughly 160,000 clones; roughly 85% are singletons. This CDR3 spans 15 amino acids. The germline V gene encodes CDR1 SGHRS and CDR2 YFSETQ. J lost 8 bases, V lost 4 bases, and 7 bases had no gene match. The source material was PBMCs. The receptor's source is a male donor in good health and CMV-seropositive. V usage is TRBV5-1 and J usage is TRBJ2-1; 12 bases map to TRBD2. The CDR3 bases are TGCGCCAGCAGCGATCTAGCGGGGGGGCCAGATGAGCAGTTCTTC. This sequence encodes CASSDLAGGPDEQFF.